Each of the 7 T cell receptor beta chains below was sequenced from the same sample in a study of cytomegalovirus exposure and HLA in healthy donors. PCR employed 60 Vbeta and 13 Jbeta primers. Generated by immunoSEQ multiplex PCR, the TCRdb table keeps only in-frame clones and is missing some. Of some 200,000 clones in the sample, around 79% were seen once. Sequencing input: PBMCs. Receptors originate from a girl aged 5-17 years in good health and CMV-seropositive.

This chain links TRBV6-1 with TRBJ2-7; a possible D gene is TRBD1 (6 bases). The CDR3 is made up of 15 amino acids. Per the germline V gene, CDR1 is MNHNS and CDR2 is SASEGT. Trimming removed 0 bases from V and 0 bases from J, with 9 bases in between. For the CDR3, the DNA is TGTGCCAGCAGTGAAGCGCAGGGGCCCTCCTACGAGCAGTACTTC. Its protein is CASSEAQGPSYEQYF.

The chain uses TRBV5-4 and TRBJ2-3; 8 nucleotides line up with TRBD2. The CDR3 has 16 amino acids. Germline lookup yields CDR1 SGHNT and CDR2 YYREEE (reference sequence). V dropped 1 base and J dropped 5; count of bases not matched to a gene: 9. CDR3 protein: CASSLSAGARVDTQYF. CDR3 nucleotides: TGTGCCAGCAGCTTGTCAGCGGGGGCTCGGGTAGATACGCAGTATTTT.

This clone occurred once. The chain links TRBV6-5 to TRBJ2-7, with 11 bases fitting TRBD1. The CDR3 loop spans 14 amino acids. The trim removed 9 bases at V and 2 bases at J, leaving 6 bases unmatched. CDR1 and CDR2 from the germline V gene are MNHEY and SVGAGI. The CDR3 protein is CASTRDRGTYEQYF. The CDR3 nucleotides read TGTGCCAGTACGCGGGACAGGGGGACCTACGAGCAGTACTTC.

The chain employs TRBV19 and TRBJ1-1, with D possibly TRBD1 on 5 matching bases. This CDR3 contains 15 residues. Trimming took 5 bases from V and 0 from J, leaving 13 bases between them. From germline, CDR1 is LNHDA and CDR2 SQIVND (reference sequence). CDR3 bases: TGTGCCAGTAGTCCTTCGACAGCAATGAACACTGAAGCTTTCTTT. Translating it yields CASSPSTAMNTEAFF.

This clone was counted a few times. The chain employs TRBV6-5 and TRBJ2-7; TRBD1 matches 9 bases. There are 12 residues in the CDR3. V was clipped by 6 bases and J by 6 bases; unmatched bases: 3. Germline V lookup: CDR1 MNHEY, CDR2 SVGAGI. In DNA, the CDR3 is TGTGCCAGCAGAAGACAGGGGGGCGAGCAGTACTTC. This gives the protein CASRRQGGEQYF.

The rearrangement joins TRBV9 to TRBJ2-2, with a tentative D call TRBD1 (6 bases). V was trimmed by 3 bases and J by 6 bases, leaving 12 bases between them. The V gene's germline CDR1 is SGDLS and CDR2 YYNGEE. The CDR3 sequence is 14 residues long. The CDR3 loop reads CASSGGPIPGELFF. CDR3 nucleotide sequence: TGTGCCAGCAGCGGGGGGCCTATCCCCGGGGAGCTGTTTTTT.

This clone was seen just once. The V call is TRBV18, the J call TRBJ1-3, with 8 positions matching TRBD1. The CDR3 sequence is 17 residues long. V lost 2 bases and J lost 0; bases outside the gene matches: 6. Germline V gene sequence: CDR1 KGHSH, CDR2 LQKENI. The CDR3 sequence is CASSPVAGGTSGNTIYF. The CDR3 coding sequence is TGTGCCAGCTCACCAGTAGCAGGGGGCACCTCTGGAAACACCATATATTTT.